Below are 10 T cell receptor beta chains sequenced from a single sample in a study of blood T cell repertoires in COVID-19. The table came from immunoSEQ multiplex PCR; TCRdb's copy has only in-frame clones and leaves some out. In the table there are 300,000 to 400,000 clones, 80% to 90% of which are singletons. Source material: PBMCs or T cells enriched from blood (not recorded which). All receptors come from a man aged 18 to 30 who had recovered from COVID-19.

The table lists this clone with a count of one. This rearrangement joins TRBV5-1 to TRBJ2-1; 7 bases match TRBD1. This CDR3 region has 14 residues. CDR1 is SGHRS, CDR2 YFSETQ, per germline. V shed 3 bases and J 6 bases; nucleotides not matched to a gene: 6. The CDR3 sequence: CASSWRQGGNEQFF. The CDR3 DNA reads TGCGCCAGCAGCTGGCGACAGGGCGGCAATGAGCAGTTCTTC.

The rearrangement links TRBV7-2 to TRBJ1-5; D is uncertain. The length of the CDR3 is 13 residues. Between the trimmed V and J ends, which lost 8 bases and 3 bases, there was a span of 11 bases. From germline, CDR1 is SGHTA and CDR2 FQGNSA. The CDR3 loop is CASAGETNQPQHF. Here the CDR3 DNA reads TGTGCCAGCGCCGGGGAGACCAATCAGCCCCAGCATTTT.

The chain uses TRBV25-1 and TRBJ1-2; TRBD1 aligns across 7 bases. J lost 7 bases, V lost 6 bases, and 5 bases had no gene match. The V gene's germline CDR1 is MGHDK and CDR2 SYGVNS. The CDR3 is made up of 12 amino acids. CDR3 in DNA: TGTGCCAGCAGCACAGGGGCGAGTGGCTACACCTTC. It codes for CASSTGASGYTF.

The rearrangement links TRBV20-1 to TRBJ2-1; 13 positions match TRBD2. Germline CDR1 is DFQATT and CDR2 is SNEGSKA (reference sequence). The CDR3 has 17 residues. Germline trimming cut 4 bases from V and 2 bases from J; bases unmatched to any gene: 8. In DNA form, the CDR3 reads TGCAGTGCTATTGACATTGGGACTAGCGGGGCCTACAATGAGCAGTTCTTC. Protein product: CSAIDIGTSGAYNEQFF.

As DNA, the CDR3 is TGTGCCAGCAGTTACTTGGAGGGACTCTATGGCTACACCTTC. This sequence encodes CASSYLEGLYGYTF. This chain joins TRBV6-5 and TRBJ1-2, with D perhaps matching TRBD1 (5 bases). Trimming cost V 1 base and J 4 bases, with 10 bases left between them. This CDR3 has 14 residues. The germline gives CDR1 MNHEY, CDR2 SVGAGI.

Turning to this clone: A much larger clone lies a single base off, so this may be a read error. Other DNA sequences in the sample encode the same CDR3. V gene TRBV28 combines with J gene TRBJ2-7; 10 bases map to TRBD1. J lost 3 bases, V lost 5 bases, and 4 bases had no gene match. Germline CDR1 reads MDHEN; CDR2 reads SYDVKM. The CDR3 loop spans 14 amino acids. CDR3: CASSPGTGDYEQYF. CDR3 coding DNA: TGTGCCAGCAGTCCCGGGACAGGGGACTACGAGCAGTACTTC.

The chain uses TRBV5-1 and TRBJ2-2; D may be TRBD2 (6 bases). This CDR3 is built from 15 residues. Germline lookup yields CDR1 SGHRS and CDR2 YFSETQ. V was pared by 10 bases and J by 1 base, with 17 bases between. The CDR3 nucleotides read TGCGCCTCCCGTTCGGGGGAGGAGAACACCGGGGAGCTGTTTTTT. Translated, it gives CASRSGEENTGELFF.

The chain couples TRBV5-1 to TRBJ1-2; maybe TRBD1 (5 bases). Trimming stripped 4 bases from V and 3 bases from J, with 19 bases between. CDR3 length equals 16 residues. CDR1 is SGHRS and CDR2 is YFSETQ in the germline V gene. The CDR3 DNA reads as TGCGCCAGCAGCAAGGGGTATGGACGTGTGGACTATGGCTACACCTTC. Protein: CASSKGYGRVDYGYTF.

The chain joins TRBV5-1 to TRBJ1-4; TRBD1 aligns across 10 bases. The CDR3 spans 14 residues. V lost 4 bases to trimming and J lost 8 bases; unmatched junction nucleotides: 5. Germline CDR1 and CDR2: SGHRS and YFSETQ. The CDR3 DNA reads as TGCGCCAGCAGCATAAGGACAGGGGGGGAAAAACTGTTTTTT. Protein product: CASSIRTGGEKLFF.

V and J are TRBV3-1 (or the pseudogene TRBV3-2) and TRBJ1-2, with unresolved D. Trimming removed 0 bases at V and 4 bases at J, with 12 bases between. The CDR3 covers 15 residues. Germline V gene lookup returns CDR1 LGHDT and CDR2 YNNKEL (reference sequence). CDR3 coding DNA: TGTGCCAGCAGCCAAGATACGGGGAGCGGCTATGGCTACACCTTC. Amino acids: CASSQDTGSGYGYTF.